These 25 T cell receptor beta chains originate from one sample sequenced in a study of T cell responses to AZD1222 COVID-19 vaccine. Using immunoSEQ multiplex PCR, the repertoire was profiled, and TCRdb retains in-frame clones only, with some absent. This table has 140,000 to 150,000 clones, around 88% appearing once. The starting material was peripheral blood, obtained on day 0 of AZD1222 vaccination. The receptors come from an adult in good health.

The gene calls are TRBV7-3 and TRBJ2-5; 7 nucleotides match TRBD1. V shed 5 bases and J 4 bases; nucleotides not matched to a gene: 4. The CDR3 has 13 amino acids. Germline V gene sequence: CDR1 SGHTA, CDR2 FQGTGA. CDR3: CASSPNRGETQYF. In nucleotides, the CDR3 is TGTGCCAGCAGCCCGAACAGGGGAGAGACCCAGTACTTC.

This clone appeared a single time. J is TRBJ1-5 and V is TRBV5-5; no clear D. With 0 bases removed from V and 3 bases from J, the gap between germline ends came to 10 bases. Germline-derived CDR1 and CDR2 are SGHKS and YYEKEE (reference sequence). The CDR3 is made up of 15 amino acids. The CDR3 nucleotides are TGTGCCAGCAGCTTGGCCCCAGCTTACAATCAGCCCCAGCATTTT. Protein sequence: CASSLAPAYNQPQHF. Full variable domain (missing parts from reference TRBV5-5 and TRBJ1-5): DAGVTQSPTHLIKTRGQQVTLRCSPISGHKSVSWYQQVLGQGPQFIFQYYEKEERGRGNFPDRFSARQFPNYSSELNVNALLLGDSALYLCASSLAPAYNQPQHFGDGTRLSIL.

The J gene is TRBJ1-4, the V gene TRBV6-5; no clear D. V lost 6 bases, J lost 0 bases, and 8 bases lay in between. The germline gives CDR1 MNHEY, CDR2 SVGAGI. This CDR3 comprises 14 residues. CDR3 bases: TGTGCCAGCAGGGGGTTTGCAACTAATGAAAAACTGTTTTTT. It codes for CASRGFATNEKLFF.

The V call is TRBV7-3, the J call TRBJ1-2, with TRBD1 matching over 7 bases. With 5 bases clipped from V and 5 bases from J, the junction kept 5 bases outside the gene matches. This CDR3 spans 13 amino acids. Germline lookup yields CDR1 SGHTA and CDR2 FQGTGA. The CDR3 region is CASSPDRDYGYTF. As DNA, the CDR3 is TGTGCCAGCAGCCCCGACAGGGATTATGGCTACACCTTC.

V gene TRBV7-7 combines with J gene TRBJ1-5, with a weak D call TRBD1 (6 bases). The CDR3 sequence is 16 residues long. The V and J ends lost 7 bases and 2 bases respectively, with 18 bases between them. The germline gives CDR1 SSHAT, CDR2 FNYEAQ (reference sequence). The CDR3 reads CASTPGGGAGNQPQHF. The DNA of the CDR3 is TGTGCCAGCACCCCTGGGGGGGGCGCGGGCAATCAGCCCCAGCATTTT.

The gene calls are TRBV28 and TRBJ2-7, with 10 bases that match TRBD1. V was clipped by 5 bases and J by 0 bases; unmatched bases: 7. The germline V gene has CDR1 MDHEN and CDR2 SYDVKM. The CDR3 consists of 16 residues. The CDR3 protein is CASSPPGQGPSYEQYF. CDR3 DNA: TGTGCCAGCAGTCCCCCGGGACAGGGGCCCTCCTACGAGCAGTACTTC.

J is TRBJ2-7 and V is TRBV7-2; D uncertain. With 2 bases removed from V and 5 bases from J, the gap between germline ends came to 10 bases. Germline V CDR1 and CDR2: SGHTA, FQGNSA. This CDR3 has 13 residues. Written as DNA, the CDR3 is TGTGCCAGCAGCTTAAGCAGTCTCCACGAGCAGTACTTC. As protein: CASSLSSLHEQYF.

This clone has just a few counts. The chain couples TRBV6-2 or TRBV6-3 to TRBJ1-1; D is uncertain. The germline V gene encodes CDR1 MNHEY and CDR2 SVGEGT. CDR3 length: 18 residues. Trimming removed 0 bases from V and 0 bases from J, with 17 bases in between. CDR3 nucleotides: TGTGCCAGCAGTTACTCAAGGAGCCGCCTCAATTTGAACACTGAAGCTTTCTTT. Its protein is CASSYSRSRLNLNTEAFF.

The chain employs TRBV9 and TRBJ1-2, with unresolved D. Germline CDR1 and CDR2: SGDLS and YYNGEE. Trimming removed 3 bases from V and 6 bases from J, with 9 bases in between. The CDR3 has 12 residues. CDR3 sequence (DNA): TGTGCCAGCAGCGGCTGGTGGGATGGCTACACCTTC. Translation gives CASSGWWDGYTF.

A single count supports this clone. The gene calls are TRBV6-5 and TRBJ1-4, with D possibly being TRBD1 (5 bases). There are 14 residues in the CDR3. V was clipped by 4 bases and J by 10 bases, with 16 bases between them. CDR1 and CDR2 (germline): MNHEY, SVGAGI. The CDR3 DNA reads as TGTGCCAGCAGTTTGGGGCCCAGGGTGGGAAAACTGTTTTTT. It is translated as CASSLGPRVGKLFF.

The chain couples TRBV29-1 to TRBJ1-1; no definite D call. CDR1 and CDR2 (germline): SQVTM, ANQGSEA. V gave up 3 bases and J gave up 1 base, with 12 bases separating them. The CDR3 has 14 amino acids. CDR3 nucleotide sequence: TGCAGCGTTGACGTCGTTTACCCGAACACTGAAGCTTTCTTT. Protein sequence: CSVDVVYPNTEAFF. The complete variable domain, with remaining parts taken from reference TRBV29-1 and TRBJ1-1, reads SAVISQKPSRDICQRGTSLTIQCQVDSQVTMMFWYRQQPGQSLTLIATANQGSEATYESGFVIDKFPISRPNLTFSTLTVSNMSPEDSSIYLCSVDVVYPNTEAFFGQGTRLTVV.

The chain recombines TRBV12-5 with TRBJ1-1, with a possible D match to TRBD1 (6 bases). The germline gives CDR1 LGHNT, CDR2 FRNRAP. There are 16 residues in the CDR3. V shed 6 bases and J shed 5 bases, with 22 bases lying between them. The CDR3 region is CASGVQGLAPGTEAFF. CDR3 bases: TGTGCTAGTGGGGTACAGGGACTCGCGCCGGGGACTGAAGCTTTCTTT.

The rearrangement joins TRBV4-1 to TRBJ2-7; D might be TRBD1 or TRBD2, each matching 5 bases. CDR1 and CDR2 from the germline V gene are MGHRA and YSYEKL. CDR3 length: 17 residues. V gave up 0 bases and J gave up 6 bases, with 21 bases separating them. The CDR3 DNA sequence: TGCGCCAGCAGCCAAGACCCATCCGGGACGGGCGGGTCCGAGCAGTACTTC. Protein: CASSQDPSGTGGSEQYF.

The rearrangement joins TRBV6-5 to TRBJ1-2, with D possibly TRBD1 on 6 matching bases. This CDR3 spans 14 amino acids. Germline V gives CDR1 MNHEY, CDR2 SVGAGI. V gave up 6 bases and J gave up 3 bases, with 14 bases separating them. This CDR3 is CASSPRQEDYGYTF. CDR3 nucleotides: TGTGCCAGCAGCCCCAGACAGGAGGACTATGGCTACACCTTC.

The genes are TRBV27 and TRBJ1-2; D is possibly TRBD1 (5 bases). The V end was cut by 6 bases, the J end by 2 bases, with 10 bases between. Germline CDR1 reads MNHEY; CDR2 reads SMNVEV (reference sequence). The CDR3 loop spans 13 amino acids. The CDR3: CASSLRQNYGYTF. CDR3 sequence (DNA): TGTGCCAGCAGCCTCAGACAGAACTATGGCTACACCTTC.

V is TRBV2 and J is TRBJ1-5, with 10 bases fitting TRBD1. The CDR3 sequence is 17 residues long. Looked up from germline, CDR1 is SNHLY and CDR2 is FYNNEI. The ends lost 4 bases at V and 2 bases at J; junction bases unmatched: 8. The CDR3 region is CASSGDRGGLGNQPQHF. CDR3 coding DNA: TGTGCCAGCAGTGGGGACAGGGGCGGGTTAGGCAATCAGCCCCAGCATTTT.

The V call is TRBV6-5, the J call TRBJ1-3; tentative D call: TRBD1 (6 bases). Trimming removed 2 bases from V and 0 bases from J, with 8 bases in between. The CDR3 has 15 residues. Germline V lookup: CDR1 MNHEY, CDR2 SVGAGI. Written as DNA, the CDR3 is TGTGCCAGCAGTTACGACAGGACCTCTGGAAACACCATATATTTT. It translates to CASSYDRTSGNTIYF.

This chain uses TRBV12-1 with TRBJ1-4; the D segment call TRBD1 is taken from the table without a DNA check. TRBV12-1 corresponds to a pseudogene. CDR3 length: 17 amino acids. DNA for the CDR3: TGTGCCAGCAGCCCCCCGTTAGGGGACATCGTCGGAGAAAAACTGTTTTTT. Its protein product is CASSPPLGDIVGEKLFF.

This clone came up once. The chain employs TRBV7-8 and TRBJ1-2; possibly TRBD1 for D (5 bases). The CDR3 has 14 residues. Germline CDR1 reads SGHVS; CDR2 reads FQNEAQ. The V end lost 4 bases, the J end lost 5 bases, and 14 bases lay between the germline ends. CDR3 protein: CASSWNTGGYGYTF. For the CDR3, the DNA is TGTGCCAGCAGCTGGAACACGGGGGGATATGGCTACACCTTC.

The chain has TRBV12-1 and TRBJ1-4; the table's D call, TRBD1, has no DNA check behind it. TRBV12-1 is tagged as a pseudogene. The CDR3 loop spans 18 amino acids. Written as DNA, the CDR3 is TGTGCCAGCAGCGACCACCGGGACAGGGGTGATCGTTGTGAAAAACTGTTTTTT. This translates into CASSDHRDRGDRCEKLFF.

The gene calls are TRBV28 and TRBJ1-1, with no clear D. Between the trimmed V and J ends, which lost 7 bases and 0 bases, there was a span of 12 bases. The CDR3 sequence is 14 residues long. Germline CDR1 and CDR2: MDHEN and SYDVKM. The CDR3 bases are TGTGCCAGCATCGCTTCGGGAATGAACACTGAAGCTTTCTTT. It encodes CASIASGMNTEAFF. The complete variable domain, with remaining parts taken from reference TRBV28 and TRBJ1-1, reads DVKVTQSSRYLVKRTGEKVFLECVQDMDHENMFWYRQDPGLGLRLIYFSYDVKMKEKGDIPEGYSVSREKKERFSLILESASTNQTSMYLCASIASGMNTEAFFGQGTRLTVV.

The rearrangement joins TRBV7-2 to TRBJ2-1, with D tentatively TRBD1 or TRBD2 (6 bases each). Germline CDR1 and CDR2: SGHTA and FQGNSA. V was clipped by 5 bases and J by 8 bases, with 19 bases between them. The CDR3 length is 15 residues. The CDR3 nucleotides read TGTGCCAGCAGCCCGGCGCCGGGGGCTATTCATGAGCAGTTCTTC. It yields the protein CASSPAPGAIHEQFF.

This chain uses TRBV5-1 with TRBJ1-3; no reliable D call. CDR1 SGHRS and CDR2 YFSETQ come from the germline V gene. Trimming stripped 4 bases from V and 0 bases from J, with 17 bases between. The CDR3 sequence is 17 residues long. CDR3 nucleotides: TGCGCCAGCAGCGCCTTGGGAGGTCTCAGCTCTGGAAACACCATATATTTT. As protein: CASSALGGLSSGNTIYF.

The chain recombines TRBV4-2 with TRBJ1-2, with TRBD1 as a possible D gene (6 bases). From germline, CDR1 is LGHNA and CDR2 YNFKEQ. V was shortened by 4 bases and J by 1 base, with 19 bases between the two germline ends. The CDR3 runs 17 residues. The CDR3 spells CASSRGAAGALNYGYTF. CDR3 DNA: TGTGCCAGCAGCCGCGGGGCAGCGGGGGCACTTAACTATGGCTACACCTTC.

This chain connects TRBV30 to TRBJ2-3, with D possibly matching TRBD1 (5 bases). The CDR3 sequence is 14 residues long. Germline assignment: CDR1 GTSNPN and CDR2 SVGIG (reference sequence). Trimming removed 5 bases at V and 6 bases at J, with 18 bases between. CDR3 sequence (DNA): TGTGCCTGGGGGGCGGATGCCTCAGCCGATACGCAGTATTTT. Encoded protein: CAWGADASADTQYF.